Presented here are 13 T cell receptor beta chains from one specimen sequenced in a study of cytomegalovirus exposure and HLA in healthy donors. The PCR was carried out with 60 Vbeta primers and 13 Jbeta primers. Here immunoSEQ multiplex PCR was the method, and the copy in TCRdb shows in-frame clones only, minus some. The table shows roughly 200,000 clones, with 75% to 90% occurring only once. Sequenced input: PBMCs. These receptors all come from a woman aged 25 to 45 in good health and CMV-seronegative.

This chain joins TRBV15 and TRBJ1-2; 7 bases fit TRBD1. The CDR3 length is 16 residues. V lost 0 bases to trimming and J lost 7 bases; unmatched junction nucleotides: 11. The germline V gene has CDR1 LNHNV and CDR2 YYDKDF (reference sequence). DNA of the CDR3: TGTGCCACCAGCAGAGAAGGTGGGACAGCATACGGTGGCTACACCTTC. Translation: CATSREGGTAYGGYTF.

Here the CDR3 DNA reads TGTGCCAGCAGTTTGGGCAGAGAAGCTTTCTTT. Translating it yields CASSLGREAFF. The genes are TRBV28 and TRBJ1-1; D is uncertain. Germline V CDR1 and CDR2: MDHEN, SYDVKM. CDR3 size: 11 residues. The V end lost 3 bases, the J end lost 8 bases, and 7 bases lay between the germline ends.

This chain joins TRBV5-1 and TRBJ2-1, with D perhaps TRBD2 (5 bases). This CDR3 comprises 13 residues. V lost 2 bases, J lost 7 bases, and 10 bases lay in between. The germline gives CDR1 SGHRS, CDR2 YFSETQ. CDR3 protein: CASSLILGNEQFF. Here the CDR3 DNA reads TGCGCCAGCAGCTTAATACTAGGGAATGAGCAGTTCTTC.

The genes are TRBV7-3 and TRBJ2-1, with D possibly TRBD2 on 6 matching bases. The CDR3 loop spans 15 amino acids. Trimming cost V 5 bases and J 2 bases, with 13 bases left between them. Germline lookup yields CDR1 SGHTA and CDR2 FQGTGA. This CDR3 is CASSHSGETYNEQFF. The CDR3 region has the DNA TGTGCCAGCAGCCATTCGGGAGAAACCTACAATGAGCAGTTCTTC.

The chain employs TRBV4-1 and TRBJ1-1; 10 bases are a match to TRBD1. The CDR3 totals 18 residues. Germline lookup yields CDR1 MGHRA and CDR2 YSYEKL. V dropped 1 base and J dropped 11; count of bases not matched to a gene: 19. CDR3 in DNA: TGCGCCAGCAGCCAAGGTCGGGCATTGACAGGGGGCGATACGAACGCTTTCTTT. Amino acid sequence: CASSQGRALTGGDTNAFF.

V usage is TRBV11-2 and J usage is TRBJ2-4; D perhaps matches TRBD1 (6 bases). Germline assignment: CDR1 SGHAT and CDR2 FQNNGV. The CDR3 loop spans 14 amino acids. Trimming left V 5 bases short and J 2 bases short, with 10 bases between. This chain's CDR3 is CASSVQGSKNIQYF. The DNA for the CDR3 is TGTGCCAGCAGCGTACAGGGCTCCAAAAACATTCAGTACTTC.

For the CDR3, the DNA is TGTGCCAGCAGCCTTGTCCCGGGACAGGCGTCTGGGGCCAACGTCCTGACTTTC. Its translation is CASSLVPGQASGANVLTF. The chain uses TRBV7-6 and TRBJ2-6, with 8 bases aligning to TRBD1. Germline assignment: CDR1 SGHVS and CDR2 FNYEAQ. V was pared by 5 bases and J by 1 base, with 10 bases of the junction left unmatched. The CDR3 is 18 amino acids.

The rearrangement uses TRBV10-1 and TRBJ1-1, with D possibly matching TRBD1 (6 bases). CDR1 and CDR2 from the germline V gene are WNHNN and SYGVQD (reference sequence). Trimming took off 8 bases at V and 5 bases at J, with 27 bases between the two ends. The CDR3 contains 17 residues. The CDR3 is CASAPGGPKKKRTEAFF. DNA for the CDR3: TGCGCCAGCGCTCCCGGGGGGCCAAAGAAAAAGAGAACTGAAGCTTTCTTT.

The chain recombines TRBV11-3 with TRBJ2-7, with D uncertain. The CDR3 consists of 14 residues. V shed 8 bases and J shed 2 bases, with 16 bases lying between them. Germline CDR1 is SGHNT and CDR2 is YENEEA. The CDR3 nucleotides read TGTGCCAGCGGCACCCCGAACCCTGCCTACGAGCAGTACTTC. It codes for CASGTPNPAYEQYF.

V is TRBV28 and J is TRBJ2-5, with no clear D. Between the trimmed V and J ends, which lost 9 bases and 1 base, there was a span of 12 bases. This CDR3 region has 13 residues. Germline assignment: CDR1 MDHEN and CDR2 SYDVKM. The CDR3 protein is CASTFGGQETQYF. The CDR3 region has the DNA TGTGCCAGTACTTTCGGCGGCCAAGAGACCCAGTACTTC. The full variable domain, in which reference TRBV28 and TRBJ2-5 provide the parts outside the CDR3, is DVKVTQSSRYLVKRTGEKVFLECVQDMDHENMFWYRQDPGLGLRLIYFSYDVKMKEKGDIPEGYSVSREKKERFSLILESASTNQTSMYLCASTFGGQETQYFGPGTRLLVL.

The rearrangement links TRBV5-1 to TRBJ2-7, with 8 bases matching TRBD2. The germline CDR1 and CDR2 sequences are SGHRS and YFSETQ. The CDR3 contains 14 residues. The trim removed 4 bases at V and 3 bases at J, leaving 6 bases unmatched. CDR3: CASSPDSGSYEQYF. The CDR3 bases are TGCGCCAGCAGCCCAGACAGCGGGAGCTACGAGCAGTACTTC.

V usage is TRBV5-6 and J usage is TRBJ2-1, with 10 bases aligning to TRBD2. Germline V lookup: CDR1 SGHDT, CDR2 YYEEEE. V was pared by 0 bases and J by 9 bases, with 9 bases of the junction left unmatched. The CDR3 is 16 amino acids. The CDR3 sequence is CASSLVSSGRAPEQFF. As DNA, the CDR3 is TGTGCCAGCAGCTTGGTTTCCAGCGGGAGGGCCCCTGAGCAGTTCTTC.

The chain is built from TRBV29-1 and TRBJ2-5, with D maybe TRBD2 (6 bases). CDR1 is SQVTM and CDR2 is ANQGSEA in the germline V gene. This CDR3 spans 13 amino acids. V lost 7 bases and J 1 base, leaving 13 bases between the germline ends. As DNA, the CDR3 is TGCAGCGCCAGGAAGGGACTCCAAGAGACCCAGTACTTC. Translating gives CSARKGLQETQYF.